The 18 T cell receptor beta chains presented below share a single source sample, sequenced in a study of Tregs in tolerant kidney transplant recipients. These receptors' targets are unknown. Sequenced by immunoSEQ multiplex PCR; TCRdb stores in-frame clones only, minus some. This table holds about 31,000 clones, 82% found once. The source material was Tregs from blood cultured with allogeneic cells. These receptors originate from a human donor in good health.

The V call is TRBV30, the J call TRBJ1-2; 9 bases are shared with TRBD1. Germline V lookup: CDR1 GTSNPN, CDR2 SVGIG (reference sequence). V lost 3 bases to trimming and J lost 2 bases; unmatched junction nucleotides: 7. This CDR3 is built from 15 residues. The CDR3 DNA reads TGTGCCTGGAGGCTTAGGACAGGGGCAAACTATGGCTACACCTTC. This gives the protein CAWRLRTGANYGYTF.

The chain has TRBV28 and TRBJ1-1; a weak D match, TRBD1 (6 bases). Germline V gene sequence: CDR1 MDHEN, CDR2 SYDVKM. The CDR3 totals 16 residues. The V end was cut by 5 bases, the J end by 3 bases, with 19 bases between. The CDR3 sequence is CASSAGGGIGDTEAFF. In DNA form, the CDR3 reads TGTGCCAGCAGTGCCGGCGGGGGCATCGGGGACACTGAAGCTTTCTTT.

The chain employs TRBV18 and TRBJ1-1; unclear D gene. CDR1 is KGHSH, CDR2 LQKENI, per germline. V shed 5 bases and J shed 1 base, with 11 bases lying between them. The CDR3 totals 14 residues. The DNA for the CDR3 is TGTGCCAGCTCAACCGACACGACGAACACTGAAGCTTTCTTT. This sequence encodes CASSTDTTNTEAFF.

This chain uses TRBV19 with TRBJ2-3; perhaps D is TRBD1 or TRBD2 (5 bases each). V dropped 1 base and J dropped 1 base, with 12 bases sitting between them. The germline CDR1 and CDR2 sequences are LNHDA and SQIVND (reference sequence). The CDR3 is 16 amino acids. The CDR3 DNA reads as TGTGCCAGTAGTATAGGGGGACCCTCGCGCACAGATACGCAGTATTTT. Translating it yields CASSIGGPSRTDTQYF.

V and J are TRBV1 and TRBJ1-1. TRBV1 is shown as a pseudogene. This CDR3 has 16 amino acids. The CDR3 region is CTSSQGGGDRNTEAFF. The DNA for the CDR3 is TGCACCAGCAGCCAAGGGGGAGGGGACAGGAACACTGAAGCTTTCTTT.

CDR3 sequence: CATIEQTQYF. DNA of the CDR3: TGTGCCACTATAGAGCAGACCCAGTACTTC. This rearrangement joins TRBV6-1 to TRBJ2-5; D not certain. Germline V gene lookup returns CDR1 MNHNS and CDR2 SASEGT. This CDR3 comprises 10 residues. V lost 10 bases to trimming and J lost 6 bases, with 9 bases between them.

CDR3 in amino acids: CASSSITSGRSQETQYF. CDR3 bases: TGTGCCAGCAGCTCAATTACTAGCGGCCGTTCCCAAGAGACCCAGTACTTC. The chain uses TRBV5-6 and TRBJ2-5, with 8 bases aligning to TRBD2. V was pared by 3 bases and J by 1 base, with 11 bases of the junction left unmatched. This CDR3 spans 17 amino acids. CDR1 is SGHDT and CDR2 is YYEEEE in the germline V gene.

J is TRBJ1-4 and V is TRBV9; tentative D call: TRBD1 (5 bases). The germline CDR1 and CDR2 sequences are SGDLS and YYNGEE. V dropped 0 bases and J dropped 4 bases, with 10 bases sitting between them. The CDR3 contains 15 residues. The CDR3 DNA follows: TGTGCCAGCAGCGTAGCTGGGGGTCTTAATGAAAAACTGTTTTTT. It yields the protein CASSVAGGLNEKLFF.

CDR3 in DNA: TGCAGCGTTCGGACAGGGGGCGCCCAAAGTAGTGGCGAGCAGTACTTC. Its translation is CSVRTGGAQSSGEQYF. This chain connects TRBV29-1 to TRBJ2-7, with 11 bases lining up with TRBD1. The germline V gene encodes CDR1 SQVTM and CDR2 ANQGSEA. CDR3 length: 16 amino acids. With V trimmed by 5 bases and J by 6 bases, 15 bases remained unmatched.

The rearrangement joins TRBV6-6 to TRBJ1-3; D unclear. CDR1 MNHNY and CDR2 SVGAGI come from the germline V gene (reference sequence). Trimming removed 5 bases from V and 4 bases from J, with 12 bases in between. The CDR3 totals 14 residues. CDR3 sequence: CASSPDTAGNTIYF. The CDR3, as DNA: TGTGCCAGCAGTCCTGACACAGCAGGAAACACCATATATTTT.

The chain employs TRBV7-9 and TRBJ1-5, with D uncertain. CDR3 length: 13 amino acids. Trimming removed 2 bases from V and 7 bases from J, with 9 bases in between. Germline V CDR1 and CDR2: SEHNR, FQNEAQ (reference sequence). The CDR3 protein is CASSLLVGQPQHF. CDR3 bases: TGTGCCAGCAGCTTACTAGTAGGCCAGCCCCAGCATTTT.

This clone was seen more than once but under ten times. V is TRBV4-2 and J is TRBJ2-2, with 9 bases lining up with TRBD2. With 5 bases clipped from V and 5 bases from J, the junction kept 6 bases outside the gene matches. This CDR3 region has 15 residues. Germline CDR1 LGHNA, CDR2 YNFKEQ. CDR3 nucleotide sequence: TGTGCCAGCAGCATTAGCGGGAGAAGGACCGGGGAGCTGTTTTTT. This gives the protein CASSISGRRTGELFF.

The J gene is TRBJ2-3, the V gene TRBV6-6; 7 nucleotides align to TRBD1. The CDR3 is 14 amino acids. With V trimmed by 6 bases and J by 0 bases, 3 bases remained unmatched. In germline, CDR1 is MNHNY, CDR2 SVGAGI (reference sequence). CDR3 in amino acids: CASRRGPSTDTQYF. In DNA form, the CDR3 reads TGTGCCAGCAGGAGGGGGCCTAGCACAGATACGCAGTATTTT.

This rearrangement joins TRBV18 to TRBJ2-2; TRBD1 matches 9 bases. Germline assignment: CDR1 KGHSH and CDR2 LQKENI. J gave up 3 bases and V 3 bases, and 2 bases lay outside the gene matches. This CDR3 has 15 residues. CDR3 loop: CASSPGTGHTGELFF. The CDR3 DNA reads as TGTGCCAGCTCACCCGGGACAGGGCACACCGGGGAGCTGTTTTTT.

The V call is TRBV6-5, the J call TRBJ2-3; TRBD1 agrees at 8 bases. CDR3 size: 12 residues. Germline V gene lookup returns CDR1 MNHEY and CDR2 SVGAGI. V shed 5 bases and J 7 bases; nucleotides not matched to a gene: 2. The CDR3, as DNA: TGTGCCAGCAGTCGACAGGGGAATACGCAGTATTTT. Translating gives CASSRQGNTQYF.

V and J are TRBV11-3 and TRBJ2-3; D assignment may be TRBD1 or TRBD2 (5 bases each). In germline, CDR1 is SGHNT, CDR2 YENEEA. This CDR3 contains 16 residues. V shed 0 bases and J shed 4 bases, with 14 bases lying between them. CDR3: CASSLDLVRGADTQYF. CDR3 bases: TGTGCCAGCAGCTTAGATCTCGTCCGGGGCGCAGATACGCAGTATTTT.

This rearrangement joins TRBV11-2 to TRBJ2-5, with 13 bases identical to TRBD2. V was pared by 5 bases and J by 6 bases, with 6 bases of the junction left unmatched. Per the germline V gene, CDR1 is SGHAT and CDR2 is FQNNGV. This CDR3 has 15 amino acids. CDR3 DNA: TGTGCCAGCAGCCGGGGACTAGCGGGGTTACAGACCCAGTACTTC. It codes for CASSRGLAGLQTQYF.

This chain joins TRBV19 and TRBJ2-1; perhaps TRBD2 as D (6 bases). CDR3 length: 12 residues. V lost 7 bases and J 10 bases, leaving 14 bases between the germline ends. Germline CDR1 is LNHDA and CDR2 is SQIVND (reference sequence). CDR3 protein: CASNWVGGEQFF. DNA for the CDR3: TGTGCCAGTAATTGGGTGGGGGGAGAGCAGTTCTTC.